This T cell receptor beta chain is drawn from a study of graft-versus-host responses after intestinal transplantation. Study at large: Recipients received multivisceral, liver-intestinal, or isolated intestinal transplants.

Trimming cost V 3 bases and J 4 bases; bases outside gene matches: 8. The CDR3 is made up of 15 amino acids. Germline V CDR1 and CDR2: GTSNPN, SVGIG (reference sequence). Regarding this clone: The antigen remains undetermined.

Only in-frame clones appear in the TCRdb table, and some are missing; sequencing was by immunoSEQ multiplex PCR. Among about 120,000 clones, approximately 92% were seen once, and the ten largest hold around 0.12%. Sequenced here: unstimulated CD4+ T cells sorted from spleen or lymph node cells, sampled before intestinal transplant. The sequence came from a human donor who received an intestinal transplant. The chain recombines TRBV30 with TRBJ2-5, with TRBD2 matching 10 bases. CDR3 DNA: TGTGCCTGGAGCGCTAGCGGGAGTCCCGTAGAGACCCAGTACTTC. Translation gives CAWSASGSPVETQYF.